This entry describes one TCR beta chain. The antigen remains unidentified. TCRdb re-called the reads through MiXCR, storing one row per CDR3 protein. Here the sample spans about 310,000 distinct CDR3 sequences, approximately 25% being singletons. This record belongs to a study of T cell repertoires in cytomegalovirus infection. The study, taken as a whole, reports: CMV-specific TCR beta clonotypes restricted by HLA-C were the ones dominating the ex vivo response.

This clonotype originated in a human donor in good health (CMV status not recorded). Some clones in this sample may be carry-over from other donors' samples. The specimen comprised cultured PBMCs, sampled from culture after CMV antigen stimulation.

Here the CDR3 reads CASSAEGGSESYNEQFF. In nucleotides, the CDR3 is TGTGCCAGCAGCGCCGAGGGAGGGTCGGAAAGCTACAATGAGCAGTTCTTC. The rearrangement uses TRBV9 and TRBJ2-1, with 7 bases that match TRBD2. From germline, CDR1 is SGDLS and CDR2 YYNGEE. Unmatched junction bases numbered 12, after V lost 3 bases and J lost 3 bases. The CDR3 is 17 amino acids.